The 23 T cell receptor beta chains presented below share a single source sample, sequenced in a study of blood T cell repertoires in COVID-19. Sequencing used immunoSEQ multiplex PCR; TCRdb keeps in-frame clones, though not all of them. The sample includes roughly 200,000 clones, more than 75% of them seen just once. The specimen was peripheral blood. All receptors come from a middle-aged woman with COVID-19, enrolled during active disease.

The rearrangement links TRBV4-2 to TRBJ1-5, with no clear D. The CDR3 contains 16 residues. Trimming removed 0 bases from V and 7 bases from J, with 16 bases in between. Germline V gives CDR1 LGHNA, CDR2 YNFKEQ. The CDR3 here is CASSQDQWLEGQPQHF. CDR3 nucleotides: TGTGCCAGCAGCCAAGATCAGTGGCTCGAGGGCCAGCCCCAGCATTTT.

This clone was seen a few times. The chain joins TRBV5-1 to TRBJ2-2; D might be TRBD2 (6 bases). Per germline, CDR1 SGHRS and CDR2 YFSETQ. V dropped 5 bases and J dropped 6 bases, with 20 bases sitting between them. The CDR3 has 16 amino acids. CDR3 in amino acids: CASRMSGDGGSGELFF. CDR3 bases: TGCGCCAGCAGGATGTCGGGGGACGGCGGTTCCGGGGAGCTGTTTTTT.

This clone was found a few times. The chain employs TRBV30 and TRBJ2-7, with D possibly TRBD2 on 5 matching bases. CDR3 length: 13 residues. Germline CDR1 reads GTSNPN; CDR2 reads SVGIG (reference sequence). V lost 7 bases, J lost 3 bases, and 16 bases lay in between. The CDR3 DNA reads as TGTGCCTATACTAGGACTGTTGACTACGAGCAGTACTTC. This translates into CAYTRTVDYEQYF.

This clone appeared a few times. CDR3: CASSESMTGWQPQHF. In DNA, the CDR3 is TGCGCCAGCAGTGAGTCAATGACGGGATGGCAGCCCCAGCATTTT. This chain joins TRBV10-2 and TRBJ1-5; D gene ambiguous. The CDR3 covers 15 residues. CDR1 and CDR2 from the germline V gene are WSHSY and SAAADI. Trimming pared 0 bases from V and 7 bases from J, leaving 13 bases between.

Concerning this clone itself: Additional DNA sequences in this sample encode the identical CDR3. CDR3 protein: CASSPQGTYEQYF. CDR3 in DNA: TGTGCCAGCTCACCACAGGGGACCTACGAGCAGTACTTC. This chain connects TRBV18 to TRBJ2-7; D perhaps matches TRBD1 (5 bases). Germline lookup yields CDR1 KGHSH and CDR2 LQKENI. Trimming stripped 1 base from V and 2 bases from J, with 6 bases between. The CDR3 runs to 13 residues.

The chain carries TRBV27 and TRBJ1-2; possible D gene TRBD1, 5 bases. Germline lookup yields CDR1 MNHEY and CDR2 SMNVEV (reference sequence). The CDR3 has 13 amino acids. Trimming left V 6 bases short and J 4 bases short, with 12 bases between. The DNA of the CDR3 is TGTGCCAGCAGCCTTGGGGGAGGCTATGGCTACACCTTC. It codes for CASSLGGGYGYTF.

CDR3 nucleotides: TGTGCCAGCTCATTCGGACAGGGGGCAATAGACGAGCAGTACTTC. Translating gives CASSFGQGAIDEQYF. The V call is TRBV18, the J call TRBJ2-7; 11 nucleotides line up with TRBD1. This CDR3 comprises 15 residues. The junction had 8 bases not matched to a gene; V was cut back by 5 bases and J by 5 bases. CDR1 KGHSH and CDR2 LQKENI come from the germline V gene. Complete variable domain (other parts from reference TRBV18 and TRBJ2-7): NAGVMQNPRHLVRRRGQEARLRCSPMKGHSHVYWYRQLPEEGLKFMVYLQKENIIDESGMPKERFSAEFPKEGPSILRIQQVVRGDSAAYFCASSFGQGAIDEQYFGPGTRLTVT.

Many counts were recorded for this clone. The gene calls are TRBV5-1 and TRBJ2-5; weak D call: TRBD2 (7 bases). CDR1 SGHRS and CDR2 YFSETQ come from the germline V gene. Trimming left V 2 bases short and J 5 bases short, with 16 bases between. This CDR3 contains 15 residues. The CDR3 nucleotides read TGCGCCAGCAGCTTCCAGGGAGGGGGGCAGGAGACCCAGTACTTC. Encoded protein: CASSFQGGGQETQYF. The full variable domain, with the rest looked up from reference TRBV5-1 and TRBJ2-5, is KAGVTQTPRYLIKTRGQQVTLSCSPISGHRSVSWYQQTPGQGLQFLFEYFSETQRNKGNFPGRFSGRQFSNSRSEMNVSTLELGDSALYLCASSFQGGGQETQYFGPGTRLLVL.

The chain couples TRBV2 to TRBJ2-3; 10 bases agree with TRBD2. Losses at the gene ends were 2 bases for V and 2 bases for J; bases not matched to a gene: 7. Germline V gives CDR1 SNHLY, CDR2 FYNNEI. The CDR3 runs to 17 residues. The CDR3 sequence: CASSEPLAGDLTDTQYF. The CDR3 coding sequence is TGTGCCAGCAGTGAACCCCTAGCGGGGGACCTCACAGATACGCAGTATTTT.

V usage is TRBV5-4 and J usage is TRBJ1-6, with 7 bases identical to TRBD1. V lost 2 bases and J lost 8; bases outside the gene matches: 10. The CDR3 runs 16 residues. Per the germline V gene, CDR1 is SGHNT and CDR2 is YYREEE (reference sequence). The CDR3 sequence is CASSLGGQQSDSPLHF. The CDR3, as DNA: TGTGCCAGCAGCTTAGGGGGCCAACAGAGTGATTCACCCCTCCACTTT.

This clone was detected only once. The chain links TRBV11-2 to TRBJ2-1; D is undetermined. Germline V gives CDR1 SGHAT, CDR2 FQNNGV. The CDR3 has 14 amino acids. Trimming shortened V by 0 bases and J by 7 bases, and 10 bases separated the two germline ends. The CDR3 region is CASSLEIGVNEQFF. The CDR3 nucleotides read TGTGCCAGCAGCTTAGAGATCGGTGTTAATGAGCAGTTCTTC.

The J gene is TRBJ1-1, the V gene TRBV7-2; TRBD1 might be the D (5 bases). The ends were cut back, 1 base at V and 10 bases at J, with 16 bases in the middle. Germline V gives CDR1 SGHTA, CDR2 FQGNSA. The CDR3 length is 14 residues. The CDR3 region is CASSLDWQGRRAFF. DNA of the CDR3: TGTGCCAGCAGCTTAGATTGGCAGGGCAGGAGAGCTTTCTTT.

This clone has only a few counts. This chain connects TRBV4-1 to TRBJ1-2; D uncertain. CDR1 and CDR2 (germline): MGHRA, YSYEKL. The CDR3 length is 15 residues. V lost 0 bases and J 4 bases, leaving 12 bases between the germline ends. CDR3 loop: CASSQDQTASYGYTF. Here the CDR3 DNA reads TGCGCCAGCAGCCAAGATCAGACCGCTAGCTATGGCTACACCTTC.

The J gene is TRBJ2-2, the V gene TRBV10-1; 11 positions match TRBD2. The CDR3 extends over 17 amino acids. J was trimmed by 7 bases and V by 2 bases; bases with no gene match: 9. The germline V gene encodes CDR1 WNHNN and CDR2 SYGVQD (reference sequence). The CDR3 DNA is TGCGCCAGCAGTGAGGCTAGCGGGGGGATCTCGGACGGGGAGCTGTTTTTT. Translating gives CASSEASGGISDGELFF.

V usage is TRBV10-3 and J usage is TRBJ2-2; 12 bases align to TRBD2. Losses at the gene ends were 2 bases for V and 1 base for J; bases not matched to a gene: 2. The CDR3 has 17 residues. The germline CDR1 and CDR2 sequences are ENHRY and SYGVKD. CDR3 bases: TGTGCCATCAGTGAGGGACTAGCGGGACGGAACACCGGGGAGCTGTTTTTT. Its protein is CAISEGLAGRNTGELFF.

The DNA for the CDR3 is TGCGCCAGCAGCCCCAATTCAGGGATATCTGGAAACACCATATATTTT. Its translation is CASSPNSGISGNTIYF. J is TRBJ1-3 and V is TRBV5-1; maybe TRBD1 (5 bases). The CDR3 covers 16 residues. Trimming pared 4 bases from V and 1 base from J, leaving 15 bases between. The germline V gene encodes CDR1 SGHRS and CDR2 YFSETQ.

V and J are TRBV13 and TRBJ2-1; 11 bases match TRBD2. Unmatched junction bases numbered 9, after V lost 4 bases and J lost 7 bases. Germline CDR1 reads PRHDT; CDR2 reads FYEKMQ (reference sequence). This CDR3 contains 16 residues. In nucleotides, the CDR3 is TGTGCCAGCAGCTGGGGGACTAGCGGACTGTGGAATGAGCAGTTCTTC. Protein product: CASSWGTSGLWNEQFF. Combining the CDR3 with reference TRBV13 and TRBJ2-1 gives the whole variable domain AAGVIQSPRHLIKEKRETATLKCYPIPRHDTVYWYQQGPGQDPQFLISFYEKMQSDKGSIPDRFSAQQFSDYHSELNMSSLELGDSALYFCASSWGTSGLWNEQFFGPGTRLTVL.

The rearrangement links TRBV3-1 (or the pseudogene TRBV3-2) to TRBJ2-1; TRBD2 matches 14 bases. Germline values: CDR1 LGHDT, CDR2 YNNKEL (reference sequence). The CDR3 runs to 16 residues. Trimming took 4 bases from V and 10 from J; bases not matched to a gene: 9. CDR3 sequence (DNA): TGTGCCAGCAGCCTTTCCGGGACTAGCGGGAGAGGGGAGCAGTTCTTC. It translates to CASSLSGTSGRGEQFF.

The V call is TRBV7-7, the J call TRBJ2-5; 10 bases align to TRBD1. The CDR3 sequence is 16 residues long. Germline assignment: CDR1 SSHAT and CDR2 FNYEAQ (reference sequence). The V and J ends lost 0 bases and 4 bases, in that order; junction bases with no gene match: 5. CDR3 sequence reads: CASSLAGQGNAETQYF. CDR3 sequence (DNA): TGTGCCAGCAGCTTAGCGGGACAGGGGAATGCAGAGACCCAGTACTTC. Filled out from reference TRBV7-7 and TRBJ2-5, the complete variable domain reads GAGVSQSPRYKVTKRGQDVTLRCDPISSHATLYWYQQALGQGPEFLTYFNYEAQPDKSGLPSDRFSAERPEGSISTLTIQRTEQRDSAMYRCASSLAGQGNAETQYFGPGTRLLVL.

V gene TRBV25-1 combines with J gene TRBJ1-4; no clear D gene. This CDR3 region has 15 residues. The V gene lost 3 bases and the J gene lost 8 bases, with 16 bases spanning the gap. The germline V gene has CDR1 MGHDK and CDR2 SYGVNS. The CDR3 DNA reads TGTGCCAGCAGTGACCCCGGGAGGGTTGGGGAAAAACTGTTTTTT. It encodes CASSDPGRVGEKLFF. Using reference TRBV25-1 and TRBJ1-4 for the parts outside the CDR3, the full variable domain is EADIYQTPRYLVIGTGKKITLECSQTMGHDKMYWYQQDPGMELHLIHYSYGVNSTEKGDLSSESTVSRIRTEHFPLTLESARPSHTSQYLCASSDPGRVGEKLFFGSGTQLSVL.

This clone was counted only a few times. The genes are TRBV7-3 and TRBJ1-1, with TRBD1 matching 7 bases. From germline, CDR1 is SGHTA and CDR2 FQGTGA. V lost 6 bases and J lost 11; bases outside the gene matches: 12. The CDR3 runs to 13 residues. The CDR3 bases are TGTGCCAGCAGTCCCGGGGGTGGGACAGACGCTTTCTTT. It translates to CASSPGGGTDAFF.

In its sample, this clone was seen a few times. The rearrangement uses TRBV30 and TRBJ1-6; 8 bases agree with TRBD1. Trimming took 4 bases from V and 14 from J; bases not matched to a gene: 13. Germline V CDR1 and CDR2: GTSNPN, SVGIG (reference sequence). The CDR3 totals 14 residues. The CDR3 nucleotides read TGTGCCTGGACTCACCGGGACAGGCTCGGGGCCCTCCACTTT. As protein: CAWTHRDRLGALHF. The variable domain in full, with the rest retrieved from reference TRBV30 and TRBJ1-6, is SQTIHQWPATLVQPVGSPLSLECTVEGTSNPNLYWYRQAAGRGLQLLFYSVGIGQISSEVPQNLSASRPQDRQFILSSKKLLLSDSGFYLCAWTHRDRLGALHFGNGTRLTVT.

This clone was detected only a few times. The rearrangement links TRBV6-5 to TRBJ2-1; TRBD2 matches 9 bases. The junction had 6 bases not matched to a gene; V was cut back by 1 base and J by 5 bases. The CDR3 runs to 16 residues. From germline, CDR1 is MNHEY and CDR2 SVGAGI. The CDR3 nucleotides read TGTGCCAGCAGTTACTGGGCTAGCGGGGACCACAATGAGCAGTTCTTC. Translation gives CASSYWASGDHNEQFF.